The T cell receptor beta chain under discussion was sequenced for a study of T cells in Graves' hyperthyroidism and ophthalmopathy (dated by TCRdb to the late 2010s). A note on the overall study: Peripheral blood samples were taken at initial diagnosis, before any treatment was given. To identify TCR V-J signatures that set the groups apart, the researchers used a discovery cohort of more than 95 patients, made up of 40 to 45 with Graves' ophthalmopathy and 57 with stable Graves' hyperthyroidism. An independent validation cohort of 18 to 20 hyperthyroidism patients and 17 patients who later progressed to ophthalmopathy tested prospective prediction of ophthalmopathy. For training and testing, the 100 or so patients in the discovery cohort were randomly divided in a 7:3 ratio. In several Graves' hyperthyroidism patients, the study also compared T-cell repertoires from thyroid tissue with T-cell repertoires from blood. After sampling, hyperthyroidism patients received methimazole starting at 30 mg daily, and ophthalmopathy patients received high-dose intravenous methylprednisolone. The paper describes TCR Vbeta CDR3 sequencing of 120 to 150 peripheral blood samples, made up of some 40 ophthalmopathy patients, some 76 hyperthyroidism patients and around 17 progressor patients. Broad study findings and their caveats: Blood samples also contained most of the expanded thyroid clonotypes (frequency above 0.001), which suggests that blood repertoires may reflect thyroid immune responses. In cross-validation, a model built on a 13 V-J signature told ophthalmopathy apart from stable hyperthyroidism with approximately 91% sensitivity and approximately 81% specificity, and in testing the same model reached 80%/75%. No statistical method was used to set the sample size in advance, and investigators knew the group allocation. In validation, the model predicted progression to ophthalmopathy a median of roughly six months before onset, with roughly 71% sensitivity and roughly 79% specificity.

Amplification of TCR beta CDR3 regions was carried out from RNA transcripts. A first-round RT-PCR of the TCR CDR3 used the HTBI primer set with the Qiagen OneStep RT-PCR kit. The libraries were constructed in a second round of multiplex PCR and then size-selected and purified. Sequencing of the libraries was done on an Illumina HiSeq2000 using paired-end 100 bp reads. Per the source publication's procedure: SOAPnuke was used to process the raw data, removing reads that contained adapters or uncalled bases, had a mean Phred below 15, or lacked an exact match to the constant primer or identifier. COPE v1.2.5 was used to merge high-quality paired reads, and clonotypes were defined as unique nucleotide sequences. Clonotypes were aligned to IMGT TRBV, TRBD and TRBJ reference segments using MiTCR v1.1. The analysis included only V-J combinations with a frequency above 0.0001, which together covered 99% to 99.2% of the repertoires. A TCS score was defined as the ratio between F50 (clonal expansion) and ExV (chaos), using BLOSUM62-based TCRdist between CDR3 peptides within each V-J. Welch's t-statistics and random forest reduced roughly 500 V-J features to 13, which were used in a naive Bayes classifier (R e1071). TCRdb itself trimmed the public reads at Q25 with fastp, ran MiXCR and retained productive beta chains. Every distinct CDR3 protein forms one entry, paired with its most common genes and DNA. TCRdb, not the original authors, processed these V and J calls. The sample includes 300,000 to 450,000 distinct CDR3 sequences, with around 13% observed a single time. The ten most abundant clones make up about 18% of the sample.

The CDR3 contains 14 residues, cysteine and phenylalanine counted. The read is trimmed to its CDR3 DNA, 42 bases read in frame from base 1. V is reduced by 4 bases and J by 9 bases, leaving a spacing of 16 bases between them. As encoded in the germline V gene, CDR1 is ENHRY while CDR2 is SYGVKD. Ophthalmopathy patients had moderately to severely active disease, Clinical Activity Score of at least 3, NOSPECS grade of at least 4, and duration under 3 months. The study excluded patients with uncontrolled infections, other autoimmune diseases, pregnancy or lactation. Diagnoses were established on the basis of clinical symptoms, serum thyroxine and TRAb, thyroid ultrasound, and orbital computed tomography. Ficoll-Paque density gradient centrifugation was used to isolate PBMCs from around 10 ml of fresh peripheral blood. Total RNA was extracted using Trizol reagent, and RNA quality was assessed on an Agilent 2100 Bioanalyzer.

On this clonotype itself: No antigen is known for it. This could be a read error, since a much larger clone is one nucleotide away.

In this chain, TRBV10-3 is recombined with TRBJ2-1; the D gene cannot be resolved reliably. The TCR sequence derives from a woman in her 30s with Graves' ophthalmopathy. The sequenced sample consisted of blood. CDR3 reads: CAISGSQAVGEQFF. The DNA is TGTGCCATCAGTGGAAGTCAGGCGGTCGGTGAGCAGTTCTTC.